The T cell receptor (beta chain) described here comes from a study of CD8 T cells in ankylosing spondylitis. TCRdb reanalysed the 5' RACE reads using MiXCR and keeps one entry per CDR3 protein. The sample shows some 130,000 distinct CDR3 sequences, roughly an eighth of them seen only once. This CDR3 contains 14 residues. The V and J ends lost 5 bases and 7 bases respectively, with 14 bases between them. Study-level findings and limits: Past studies reported some motif variants in reactive arthritis synovial fluid and blood. It appeared that ankylosing spondylitis blood was characterized by a TCR beta motif of under ten highly homologous variants. Clones linked with disease were CD8+ and fairly uncommon in the peripheral blood.

This clonotype was observed many times. Antigen unknown. The clonotype comes from a female donor with ankylosing spondylitis or in good health (not recorded which). J is TRBJ2-2 and V is TRBV12-3 or TRBV12-4; D unresolved. Sequencing used blood, either unsorted or a sorted T cell fraction (not recorded which). CDR3 sequence: CASSTEGRGGELFF. CDR3 sequence (DNA): TGTGCCAGCAGTACTGAAGGGCGAGGCGGGGAGCTGTTTTTT.